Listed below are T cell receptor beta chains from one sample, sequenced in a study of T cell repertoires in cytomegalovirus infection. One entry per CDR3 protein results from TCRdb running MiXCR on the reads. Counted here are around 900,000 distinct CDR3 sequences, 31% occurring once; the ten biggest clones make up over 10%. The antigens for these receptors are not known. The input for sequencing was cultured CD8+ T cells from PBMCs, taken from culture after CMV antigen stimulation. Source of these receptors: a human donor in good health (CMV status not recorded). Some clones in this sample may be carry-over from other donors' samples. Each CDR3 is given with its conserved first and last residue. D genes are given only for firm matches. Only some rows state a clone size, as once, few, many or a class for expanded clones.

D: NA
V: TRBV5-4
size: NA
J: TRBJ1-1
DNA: TGTGCCAGCAGCTTGCCGACGGGAGCTTTCTTT
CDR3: CASSLPTGAFF

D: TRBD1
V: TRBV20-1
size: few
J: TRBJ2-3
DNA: TGCAGTGCTAGAAGGTTGGGGACAGGGGTCACAGATACGCAGTATTTT
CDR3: CSARRLGTGVTDTQYF

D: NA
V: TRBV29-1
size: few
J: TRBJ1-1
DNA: TGCAGCGCCTCCCGCCCGAACACTGAAGCTTTCTTT
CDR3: CSASRPNTEAFF

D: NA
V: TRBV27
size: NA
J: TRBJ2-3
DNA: TGTGCCAGCAGTTTCGAGGGGAGAGAAGATACGCAGTATTTT
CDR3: CASSFEGREDTQYF

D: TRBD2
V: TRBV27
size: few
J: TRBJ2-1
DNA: TGTGCCAGCGGGACTAGCGGGGGGCAAAGGTACAATGAGCAGTTCTTC
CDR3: CASGTSGGQRYNEQFF

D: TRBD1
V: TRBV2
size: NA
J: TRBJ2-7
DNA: TGTGCCAGCAGTGAAGCGACAGGGACCCCCTACGAGCAGTACTTC
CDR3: CASSEATGTPYEQYF

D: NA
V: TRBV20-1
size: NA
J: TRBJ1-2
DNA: TGCAGTGCTAGACGGGCCAAGCCCCATGGCTACACCTTC
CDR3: CSARRAKPHGYTF

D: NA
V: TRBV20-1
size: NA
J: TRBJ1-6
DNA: TGCAGTGGGCAGGCCCTTGGCTATAATTCACCCCTCCACTTT
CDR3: CSGQALGYNSPLHF

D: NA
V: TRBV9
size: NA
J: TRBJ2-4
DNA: TGTGCCAGCAGCGCGTGGGGGTCTGCCAAAAACATTCAGTACTTC
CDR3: CASSAWGSAKNIQYF

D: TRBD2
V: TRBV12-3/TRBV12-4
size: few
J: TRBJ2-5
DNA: TGTGCCAGCAGCCCCACGGGGGGGCCGGAGACCCAGTACTTC
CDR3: CASSPTGGPETQYF

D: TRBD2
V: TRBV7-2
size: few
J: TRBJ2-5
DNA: TGTGCCAGCAGCTTAGTGCGGGAGCAAGAGACCCAGTACTTC
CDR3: CASSLVREQETQYF

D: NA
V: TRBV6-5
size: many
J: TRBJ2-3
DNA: TGTGCCAGCAGTTACTCTGACCCTTCTCCTCGCACAGATACGCAGTATTTT
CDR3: CASSYSDPSPRTDTQYF

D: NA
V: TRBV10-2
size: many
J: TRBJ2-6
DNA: TGCGCCAGCCGCGGGGGCCGAGGACACGCTTCCAGGGGCCCTGCCGGGGCCAACGTCCTGACTTTC
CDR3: CASRGGRGHASRGPAGANVLTF

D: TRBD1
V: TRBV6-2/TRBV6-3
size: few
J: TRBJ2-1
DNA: TGTGCCAGCCTCGAAACAGGGGGCTTGGATGAGCAGTTCTTC
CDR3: CASLETGGLDEQFF

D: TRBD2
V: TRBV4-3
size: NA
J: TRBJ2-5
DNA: TGCGCCAGCAGCCATTCTCTAGCGGGGGGGATTCAAGAGACCCAGTACTTC
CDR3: CASSHSLAGGIQETQYF

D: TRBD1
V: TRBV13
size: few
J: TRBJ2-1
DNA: TGTGCCAGCAGCTCAAAGGACAGGGGTAATGAGCAGTTCTTC
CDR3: CASSSKDRGNEQFF

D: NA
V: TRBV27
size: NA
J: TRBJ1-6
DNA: TGTGCCAGCAGTATCGGTTATAATTCACCCCTCCACTTT
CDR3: CASSIGYNSPLHF

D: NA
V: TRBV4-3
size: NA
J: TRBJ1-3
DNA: TGCGCCAGCAGCCAAGGGGCCGGGATGGCCATATATTTT
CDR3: CASSQGAGMAIYF

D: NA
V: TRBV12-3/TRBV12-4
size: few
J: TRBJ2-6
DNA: TGTGCCAGCAGTTTTCCCGAGCAGGGAGCGGGGGCCAACGTCCTGACTTTC
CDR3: CASSFPEQGAGANVLTF

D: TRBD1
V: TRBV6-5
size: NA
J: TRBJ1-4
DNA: TGTGCCAGCAGCTCCTATGGGACAGGGGGCGAAAAACTGTTTTTT
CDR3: CASSSYGTGGEKLFF

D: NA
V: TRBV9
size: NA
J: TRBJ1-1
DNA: TGTGCCAGCAGCGTAGTTGAGGGGGGCACTGAAGCTTTCTTT
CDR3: CASSVVEGGTEAFF

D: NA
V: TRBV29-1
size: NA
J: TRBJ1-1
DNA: TGCAGCGTTGCACGACAGCTCACTGAAGCTTTCTTT
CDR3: CSVARQLTEAFF

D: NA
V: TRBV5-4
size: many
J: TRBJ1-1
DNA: TGTGCCAGCACCCGGGGGGGGGTAAACCGACTAGACACTGAAGCTTTCTTT
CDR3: CASTRGGVNRLDTEAFF

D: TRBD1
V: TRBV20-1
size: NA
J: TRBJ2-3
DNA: TGCAGTGCTAGAGATTGGGACAGGGAGTATACAGATACGCAGTATTTT
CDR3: CSARDWDREYTDTQYF

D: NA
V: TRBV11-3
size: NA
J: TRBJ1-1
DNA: TGTGCCAGCAGCTTAGATGATAGGGAAGCTTTCTTT
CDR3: CASSLDDREAFF

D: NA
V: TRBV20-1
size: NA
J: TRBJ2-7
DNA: TGCAGTGCTAGCTCGTCTAGTCGGGAGCAGTACTTC
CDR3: CSASSSSREQYF

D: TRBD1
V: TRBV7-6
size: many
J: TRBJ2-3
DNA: TGTGCCAGCAGCTTAGACGTAGTAGGACAGGGGGCTGGTACGCAGTATTTT
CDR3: CASSLDVVGQGAGTQYF

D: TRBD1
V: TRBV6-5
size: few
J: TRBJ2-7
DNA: TGTGCCAGCAGTTTCCACGGACAGGGCTCTCTTCTCGAGCAGTACTTC
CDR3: CASSFHGQGSLLEQYF

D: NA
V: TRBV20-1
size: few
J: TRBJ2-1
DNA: TGCAGTGCTAGAGATGTCTACCACAATGAGCAGTTCTTC
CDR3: CSARDVYHNEQFF

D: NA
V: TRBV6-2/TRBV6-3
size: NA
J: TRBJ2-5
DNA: TGTGCCAGCTCTTTCACCGGGGGTCGGGGGGAGACCCAGTACTTC
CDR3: CASSFTGGRGETQYF

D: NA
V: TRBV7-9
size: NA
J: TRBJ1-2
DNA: TGTGCCAGCAGCTCCCTCGGAAGGTCAAAGGAGGGTCACTATGGCTACACCTTC
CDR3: CASSSLGRSKEGHYGYTF

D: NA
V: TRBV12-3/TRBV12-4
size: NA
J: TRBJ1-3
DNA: TGTGCCAGCAGTGACAGCGCCGTTTCTGGAAACACCATATATTTT
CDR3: CASSDSAVSGNTIYF

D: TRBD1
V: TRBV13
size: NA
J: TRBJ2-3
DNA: TGTGCCAGCAGCTTAGATGTGGCTAGGACAGGGAAGGGAGATACGCAGTATTTT
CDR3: CASSLDVARTGKGDTQYF

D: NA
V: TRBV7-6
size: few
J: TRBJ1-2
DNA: TGTGCCAGCAGCTTATATGCCAGGAGCCCTAGTTATGGCTACACCTTC
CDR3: CASSLYARSPSYGYTF

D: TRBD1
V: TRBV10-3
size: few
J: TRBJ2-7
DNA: TGTGCCATCAATGGTTGGGGACAGGGTTACGAGCAGTACTTC
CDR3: CAINGWGQGYEQYF

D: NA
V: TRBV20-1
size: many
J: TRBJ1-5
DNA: TGCAGTGCTCGTACAGAATCGGGCAATCAGCCCCAGCATTTT
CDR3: CSARTESGNQPQHF

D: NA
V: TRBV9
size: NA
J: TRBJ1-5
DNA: TGTGCCAGCAGCTTCCGGGACGGCAATCAGCCCCAGCATTTT
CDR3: CASSFRDGNQPQHF

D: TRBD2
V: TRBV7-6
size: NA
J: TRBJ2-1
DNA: TGTGCCAGCAGCTTAGACCAAGCGGGAGCCTACAATGAGCAGTTCTTC
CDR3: CASSLDQAGAYNEQFF

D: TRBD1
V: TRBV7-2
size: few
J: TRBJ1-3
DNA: TGTGCCAGCAGCTTAGCGGCAACAGGGGGCTCTGGAAACACCATATATTTT
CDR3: CASSLAATGGSGNTIYF

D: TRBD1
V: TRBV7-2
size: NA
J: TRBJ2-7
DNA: TGTGCCAGCAGCCCAGAGGGGACAGGGACCTTCTACGAGCAGTACTTC
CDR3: CASSPEGTGTFYEQYF

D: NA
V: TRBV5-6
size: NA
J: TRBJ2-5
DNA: TGTGCCAGCAGCCCCGGACAGCCTAGGGGAGAGACCCAGTACTTC
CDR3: CASSPGQPRGETQYF

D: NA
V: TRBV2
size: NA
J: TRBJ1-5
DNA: TGTGCCAGCAGTGATCAGGGGCATCAGCCCCAGCATTTT
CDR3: CASSDQGHQPQHF

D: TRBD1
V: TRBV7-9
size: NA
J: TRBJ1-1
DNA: TGTGTCAGCACCTCGCCAGGGGGCACTGAAGCTTTCTTT
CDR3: CVSTSPGGTEAFF

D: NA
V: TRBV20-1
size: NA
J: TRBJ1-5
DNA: TGCAGTGCTAGCCGCCTGGGGTACAATCAGCCCCAGCATTTT
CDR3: CSASRLGYNQPQHF

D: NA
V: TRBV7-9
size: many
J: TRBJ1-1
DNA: TGTGCCAGCAGCTTAATCGTCAACACTGAAGCTTTCTTT
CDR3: CASSLIVNTEAFF

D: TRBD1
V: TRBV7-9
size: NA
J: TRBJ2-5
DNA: TGTGCCAGCAGCTCCCGGACAGGGGACTACCTGATGGGGAGAGAGACCCAGTACTTC
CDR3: CASSSRTGDYLMGRETQYF

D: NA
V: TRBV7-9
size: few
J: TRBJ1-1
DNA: TGTGCCAGCAGCTTAACCGTGGATGCGGCTGAAGCTTTCTTT
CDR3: CASSLTVDAAEAFF

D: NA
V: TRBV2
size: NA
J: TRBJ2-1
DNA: TGTGCCAGCAGTGAAGCCGGAGGGGCCAATGAGCAGTTCTTC
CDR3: CASSEAGGANEQFF

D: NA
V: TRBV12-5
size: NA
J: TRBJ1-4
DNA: TGTGCTAGTGGTTTGGGCCGCACGAATGAAAAACTGTTTTTT
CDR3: CASGLGRTNEKLFF

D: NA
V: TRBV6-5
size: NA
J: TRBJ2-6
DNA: TGTGCCAGCAGTTACCTGAGTGGAGTGGCCAACGTCCTGACTTTC
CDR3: CASSYLSGVANVLTF

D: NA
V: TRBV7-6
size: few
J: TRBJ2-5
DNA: TGTGCCAGCAGCTTAGAGACTACAGAGACCCAGTACTTC
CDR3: CASSLETTETQYF

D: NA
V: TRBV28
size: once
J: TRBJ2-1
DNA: TGTGCCAGCAGTTTTGGAACACACAGGAATGAGCAGTTCTTC
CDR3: CASSFGTHRNEQFF

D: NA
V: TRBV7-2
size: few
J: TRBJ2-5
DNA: TGTGCCAGCAGCTTAGAGGCAGGGTGGCAAGAGACCCAGTACTTC
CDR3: CASSLEAGWQETQYF

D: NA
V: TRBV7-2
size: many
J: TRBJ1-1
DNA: TGTGCCAGCAGCCCATTTCTGGGGACTGAAGCTTTCTTT
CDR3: CASSPFLGTEAFF

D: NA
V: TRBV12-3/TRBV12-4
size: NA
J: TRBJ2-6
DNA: TGTGCCAGCAGCCCACCAGGGTTGGGTTCTGGGGCCAACGTCCTGACTTTC
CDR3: CASSPPGLGSGANVLTF

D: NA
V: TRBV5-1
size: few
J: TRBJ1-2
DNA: TGCGCCAGCAGCTTGGGTTCCGGGCCTGCTTATGGCTACACCTTC
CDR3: CASSLGSGPAYGYTF

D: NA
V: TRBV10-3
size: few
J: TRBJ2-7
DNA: TGTGCCATCAATGTGAATCGGACTGATTCCTACGAGCAGTACTTC
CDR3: CAINVNRTDSYEQYF